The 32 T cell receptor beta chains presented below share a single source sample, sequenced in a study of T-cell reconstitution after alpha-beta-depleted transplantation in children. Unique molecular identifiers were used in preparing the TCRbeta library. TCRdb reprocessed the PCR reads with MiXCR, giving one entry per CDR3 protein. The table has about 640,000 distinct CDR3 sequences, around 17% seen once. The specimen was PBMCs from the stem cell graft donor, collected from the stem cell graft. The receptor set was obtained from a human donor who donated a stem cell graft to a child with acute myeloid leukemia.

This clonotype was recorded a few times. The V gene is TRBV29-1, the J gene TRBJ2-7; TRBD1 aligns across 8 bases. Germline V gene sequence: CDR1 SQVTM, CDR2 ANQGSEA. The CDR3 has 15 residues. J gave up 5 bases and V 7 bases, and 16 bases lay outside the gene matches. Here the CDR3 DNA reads TGCAGCGCCCGGGACAGGACCGGCCTTTGGGACGAGCAGTACTTC. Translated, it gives CSARDRTGLWDEQYF.

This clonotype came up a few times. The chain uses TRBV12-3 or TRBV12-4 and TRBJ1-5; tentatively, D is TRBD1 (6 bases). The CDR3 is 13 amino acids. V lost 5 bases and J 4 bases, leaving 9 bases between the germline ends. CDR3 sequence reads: CASSPGANQPQHF. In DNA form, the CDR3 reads TGTGCCAGCAGTCCAGGGGCAAATCAGCCCCAGCATTTT.

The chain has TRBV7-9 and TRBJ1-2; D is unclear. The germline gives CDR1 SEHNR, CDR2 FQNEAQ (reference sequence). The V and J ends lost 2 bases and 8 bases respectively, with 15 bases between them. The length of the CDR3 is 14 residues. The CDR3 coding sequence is TGTGCCAGCAGCTTATTTGTCGGGGAGGACGGCTACACCTTC. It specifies CASSLFVGEDGYTF.

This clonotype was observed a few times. CDR3 nucleotides: TGTGCCAGCGAGGACGAACACTCTGGGGCCAACGTCCTGACTTTC. Protein sequence: CASEDEHSGANVLTF. The chain employs TRBV7-9 and TRBJ2-6; D is ambiguous. The V and J ends lost 8 bases and 0 bases respectively, with 11 bases between them. The CDR3 covers 15 residues. CDR1 is SEHNR, CDR2 FQNEAQ, per germline (reference sequence).

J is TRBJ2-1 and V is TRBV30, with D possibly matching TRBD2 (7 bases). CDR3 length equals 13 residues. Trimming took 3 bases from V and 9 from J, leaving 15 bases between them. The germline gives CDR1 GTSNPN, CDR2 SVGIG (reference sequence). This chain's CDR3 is CAWSQRGAAEQFF. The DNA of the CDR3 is TGTGCCTGGAGCCAACGGGGGGCTGCTGAGCAGTTCTTC.

This CDR3 reads CSAPGRADYGYTF. The CDR3 bases are TGCAGTGCCCCGGGACGGGCGGACTATGGCTACACCTTC. This chain connects TRBV20-1 to TRBJ1-2, with a tentative D call TRBD1 (5 bases). The CDR3 spans 13 residues. Germline V gene data show CDR1 as DFQATT and CDR2 as SNEGSKA (reference sequence). The ends were cut back, 6 bases at V and 3 bases at J, with 14 bases in the middle.

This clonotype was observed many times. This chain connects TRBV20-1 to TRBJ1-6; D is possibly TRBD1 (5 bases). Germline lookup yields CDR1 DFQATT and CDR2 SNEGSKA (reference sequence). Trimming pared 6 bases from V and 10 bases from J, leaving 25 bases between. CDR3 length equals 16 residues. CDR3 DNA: TGCAGTGCCCTAGGGGCAGGGCGGGAGGATTTGTCACCCCTCCACTTT. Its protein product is CSALGAGREDLSPLHF.

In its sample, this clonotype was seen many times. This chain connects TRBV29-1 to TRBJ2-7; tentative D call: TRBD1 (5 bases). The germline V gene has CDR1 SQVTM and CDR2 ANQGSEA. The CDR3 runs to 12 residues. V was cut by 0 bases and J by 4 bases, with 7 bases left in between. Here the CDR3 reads CSVEDDSYEQYF. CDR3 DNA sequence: TGCAGCGTTGAAGATGACAGTTACGAGCAGTACTTC.

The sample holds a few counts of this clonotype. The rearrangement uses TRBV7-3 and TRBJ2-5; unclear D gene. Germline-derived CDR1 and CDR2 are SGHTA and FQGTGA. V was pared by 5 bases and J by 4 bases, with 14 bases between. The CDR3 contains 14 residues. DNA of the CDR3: TGTGCCAGCAGCCCAACCATGAACCTAGAGACCCAGTACTTC. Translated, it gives CASSPTMNLETQYF.

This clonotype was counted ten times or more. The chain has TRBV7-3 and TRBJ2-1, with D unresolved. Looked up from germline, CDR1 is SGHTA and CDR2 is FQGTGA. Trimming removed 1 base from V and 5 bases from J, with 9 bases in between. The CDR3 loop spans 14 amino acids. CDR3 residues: CASSLIGPNNEQFF. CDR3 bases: TGTGCCAGCAGCTTAATCGGACCAAACAATGAGCAGTTCTTC.

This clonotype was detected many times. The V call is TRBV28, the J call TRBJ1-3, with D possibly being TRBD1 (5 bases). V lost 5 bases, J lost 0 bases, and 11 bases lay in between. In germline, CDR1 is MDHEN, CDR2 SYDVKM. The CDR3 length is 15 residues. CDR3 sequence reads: CASSRGTSSGNTIYF. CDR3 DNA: TGTGCCAGCAGTCGGGGGACCAGCTCTGGAAACACCATATATTTT.

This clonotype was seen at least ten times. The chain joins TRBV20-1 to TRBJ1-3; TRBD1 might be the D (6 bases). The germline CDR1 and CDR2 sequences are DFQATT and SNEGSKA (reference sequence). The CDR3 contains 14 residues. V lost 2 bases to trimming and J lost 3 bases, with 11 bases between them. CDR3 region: CSARTGASGNTIYF. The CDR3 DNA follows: TGCAGTGCTAGAACGGGGGCGAGTGGAAACACCATATATTTT.

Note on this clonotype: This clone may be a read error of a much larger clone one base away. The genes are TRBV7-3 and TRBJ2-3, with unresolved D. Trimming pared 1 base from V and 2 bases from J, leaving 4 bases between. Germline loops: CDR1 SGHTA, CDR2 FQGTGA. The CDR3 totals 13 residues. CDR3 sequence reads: CASSLIITDTQYF. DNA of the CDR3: TGTGCCAGCAGCTTAATAATCACAGATACGCAGTATTTT.

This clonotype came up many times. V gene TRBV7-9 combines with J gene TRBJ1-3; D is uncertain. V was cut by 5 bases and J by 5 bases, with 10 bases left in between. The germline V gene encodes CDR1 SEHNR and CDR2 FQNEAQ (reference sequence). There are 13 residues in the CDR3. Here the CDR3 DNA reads TGTGCCAGCAGCGAGCCGACTCGAAACACCATATATTTT. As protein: CASSEPTRNTIYF.

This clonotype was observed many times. CDR3 loop: CASGAADQETQYF. CDR3 DNA: TGTGCCAGCGGGGCCGCTGACCAAGAGACCCAGTACTTC. The chain employs TRBV12-3 or TRBV12-4 and TRBJ2-5; possibly TRBD1 for D (5 bases). This CDR3 region has 13 residues. V was shortened by 8 bases and J by 0 bases, with 10 bases between the two germline ends.

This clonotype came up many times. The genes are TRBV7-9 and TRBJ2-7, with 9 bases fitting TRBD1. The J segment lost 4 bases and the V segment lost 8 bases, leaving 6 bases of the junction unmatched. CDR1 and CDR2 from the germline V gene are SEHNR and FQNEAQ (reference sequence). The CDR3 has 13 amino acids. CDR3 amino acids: CASDRTGEYEQYV. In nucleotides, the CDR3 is TGTGCCAGCGATCGGACAGGGGAATACGAGCAGTACGTC.

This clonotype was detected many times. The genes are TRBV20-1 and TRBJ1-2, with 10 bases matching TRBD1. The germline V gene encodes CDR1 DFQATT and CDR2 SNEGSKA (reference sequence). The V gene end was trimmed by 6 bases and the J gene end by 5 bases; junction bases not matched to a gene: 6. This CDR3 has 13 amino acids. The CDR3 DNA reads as TGCAGTGCAGGGGGGGACAGGGGTTATGGCTACACCTTC. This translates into CSAGGDRGYGYTF.

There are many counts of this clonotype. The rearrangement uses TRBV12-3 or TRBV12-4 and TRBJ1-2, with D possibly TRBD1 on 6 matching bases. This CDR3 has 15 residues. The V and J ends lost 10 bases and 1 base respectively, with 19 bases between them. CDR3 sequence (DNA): TGTGCCACCCATTTGGGGGGCAGCGGTAACTATGGCTACACCTTC. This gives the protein CATHLGGSGNYGYTF.

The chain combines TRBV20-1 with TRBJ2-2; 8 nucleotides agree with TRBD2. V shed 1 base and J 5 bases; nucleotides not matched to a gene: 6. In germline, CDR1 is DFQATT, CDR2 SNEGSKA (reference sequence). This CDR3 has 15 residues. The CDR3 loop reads CSARGWRGETGELFF. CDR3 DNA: TGCAGTGCTAGAGGATGGCGGGGGGAGACCGGGGAGCTGTTTTTT.

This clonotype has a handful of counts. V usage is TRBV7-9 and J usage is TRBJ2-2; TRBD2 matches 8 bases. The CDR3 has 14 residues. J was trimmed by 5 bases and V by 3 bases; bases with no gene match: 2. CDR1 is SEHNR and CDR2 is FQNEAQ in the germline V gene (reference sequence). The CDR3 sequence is CASSFLAGTGELFF. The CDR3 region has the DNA TGTGCCAGCAGCTTCTTAGCGGGGACCGGGGAGCTGTTTTTT.

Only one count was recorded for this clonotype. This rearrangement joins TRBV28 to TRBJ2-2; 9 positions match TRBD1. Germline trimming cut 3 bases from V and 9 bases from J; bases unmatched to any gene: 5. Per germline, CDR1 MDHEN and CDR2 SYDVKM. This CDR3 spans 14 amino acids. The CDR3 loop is CASSLTGGTWELFF. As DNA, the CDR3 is TGTGCCAGCAGTTTGACAGGGGGTACTTGGGAGCTGTTTTTT.

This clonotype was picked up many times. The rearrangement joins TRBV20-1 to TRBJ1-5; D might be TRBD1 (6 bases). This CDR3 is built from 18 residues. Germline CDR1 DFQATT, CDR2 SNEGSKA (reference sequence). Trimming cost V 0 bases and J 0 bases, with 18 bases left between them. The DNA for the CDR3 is TGCAGTGCTAGAGACCCGGACAGTATTAATTATAGCAATCAGCCCCAGCATTTT. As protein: CSARDPDSINYSNQPQHF.

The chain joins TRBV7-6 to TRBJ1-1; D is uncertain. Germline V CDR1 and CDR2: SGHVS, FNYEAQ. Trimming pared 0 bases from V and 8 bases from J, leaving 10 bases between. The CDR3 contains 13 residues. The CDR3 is CASSLAGWEEAFF. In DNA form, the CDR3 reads TGTGCCAGCAGCTTAGCCGGGTGGGAGGAAGCTTTCTTT. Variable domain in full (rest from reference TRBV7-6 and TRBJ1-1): GAGVSQSPRYKVTKRGQDVALRCDPISGHVSLYWYRQALGQGPEFLTYFNYEAQQDKSGLPNDRFSAERPEGSISTLTIQRTEQRDSAMYRCASSLAGWEEAFFGQGTRLTVV.

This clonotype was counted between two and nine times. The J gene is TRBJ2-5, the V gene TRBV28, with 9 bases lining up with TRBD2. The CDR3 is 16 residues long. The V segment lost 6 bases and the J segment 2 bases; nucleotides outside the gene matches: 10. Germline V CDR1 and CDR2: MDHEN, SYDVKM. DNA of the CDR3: TGTGCCAGCAGCCTAGCGGGGACCACTCCACAAGAGACCCAGTACTTC. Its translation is CASSLAGTTPQETQYF.

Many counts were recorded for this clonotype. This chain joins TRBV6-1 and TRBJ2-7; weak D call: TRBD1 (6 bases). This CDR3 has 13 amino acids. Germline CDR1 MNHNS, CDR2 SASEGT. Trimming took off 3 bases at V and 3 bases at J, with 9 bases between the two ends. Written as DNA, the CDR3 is TGTGCCAGCAGTGAGACAGGTTTCTACGAGCAGTACTTC. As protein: CASSETGFYEQYF.

The CDR3 nucleotides read TGTGCCAGCAGTCCACCCGGGACAGCCCCCTACGAGCAGTACTTC. Translating gives CASSPPGTAPYEQYF. The V call is TRBV12-3 or TRBV12-4, the J call TRBJ2-7; TRBD1 aligns across 7 bases. The CDR3 extends over 15 amino acids. Trimming took 5 bases from V and 2 from J; bases not matched to a gene: 9.

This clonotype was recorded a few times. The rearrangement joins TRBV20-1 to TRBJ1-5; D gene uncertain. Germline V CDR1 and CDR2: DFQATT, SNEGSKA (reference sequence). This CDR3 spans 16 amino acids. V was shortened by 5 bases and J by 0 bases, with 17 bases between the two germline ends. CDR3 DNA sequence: TGCAGTGCTGCGAGCGGGCAAGAACTTAGCAATCAGCCCCAGCATTTT. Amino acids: CSAASGQELSNQPQHF.

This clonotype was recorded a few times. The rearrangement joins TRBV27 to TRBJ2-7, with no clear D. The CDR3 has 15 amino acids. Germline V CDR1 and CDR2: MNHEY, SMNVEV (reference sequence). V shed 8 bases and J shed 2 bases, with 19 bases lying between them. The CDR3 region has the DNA TGTGCCAGCGCCCCTGCTAGTGCCAGCGCCTACGAGCAGTACGTC. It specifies CASAPASASAYEQYV.

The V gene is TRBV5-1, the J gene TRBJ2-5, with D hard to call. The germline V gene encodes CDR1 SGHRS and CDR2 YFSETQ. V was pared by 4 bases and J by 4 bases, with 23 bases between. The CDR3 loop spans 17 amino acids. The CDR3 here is CASSPNPSNDGSETQYF. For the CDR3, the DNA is TGCGCCAGCAGCCCTAATCCCAGCAATGATGGGTCAGAGACCCAGTACTTC.

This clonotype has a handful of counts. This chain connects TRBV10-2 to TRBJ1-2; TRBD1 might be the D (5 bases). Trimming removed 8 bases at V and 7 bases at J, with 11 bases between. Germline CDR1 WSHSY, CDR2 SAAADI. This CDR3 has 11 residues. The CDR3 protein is CASGRGRGYTF. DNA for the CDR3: TGCGCCAGCGGGAGGGGTCGTGGCTACACCTTC.

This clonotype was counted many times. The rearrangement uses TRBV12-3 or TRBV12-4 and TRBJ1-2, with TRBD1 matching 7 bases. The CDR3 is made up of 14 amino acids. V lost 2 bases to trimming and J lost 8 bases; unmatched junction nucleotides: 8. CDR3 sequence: CASSLIEQGSGYTF. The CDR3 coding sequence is TGTGCCAGCAGTTTAATTGAACAGGGGAGCGGCTACACCTTC.

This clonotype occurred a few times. Written as DNA, the CDR3 is TGTGCCACCAGTGACCGAGGACAGGGTGTCCTTAATGAAAAACTGTTTTTT. Protein: CATSDRGQGVLNEKLFF. The J gene is TRBJ1-4, the V gene TRBV24-1, with TRBD1 matching over 8 bases. This CDR3 has 17 amino acids. CDR1 KGHDR and CDR2 SFDVKD come from the germline V gene. With 4 bases clipped from V and 4 bases from J, the junction kept 10 bases outside the gene matches.